This TCR beta chain was observed in a study of blood T cell repertoires in COVID-19 (dated by TCRdb to 2020 to 2021). General notes on the study: The collaborator samples originated in the United States, Italy and Spain and spanned the acute and convalescent phases of COVID-19. The prospective study material was composed of cDNA or gDNA derived from T cells, B-cell-depleted T cells, or PBMCs. The dataset comprised deeply sampled blood TCRbeta repertoires from subjects exposed to, actively infected with, or recovered from COVID-19. The repertoires were made available in a free public database intended to serve as a resource for research on the immune response to SARS-CoV-2. Samples came from the ongoing ImmuneRACE study (first 160 participants) plus 1,254 subjects from 6 global collaborators. Sample metadata almost always included a de-identified subject ID, COVID-19 status, age in years and sex. Where available, HLA class I and class II types were taken from metadata supplied by the sample provider and were not determined by assay-based typing.

Enrolling through a virtual design, the prospective study's participants ranged in age from roughly 18 to 89 years and lived across some 23 United States geographic areas. In the prospective study, cohorts were assigned on the basis of participant-reported clinical history obtained from a screening survey and a study questionnaire. ImmuneRACE Cohort 3 recovered participants were defined by two consecutive negative NP/OP PCR tests, healthcare professional clearance, or symptom resolution. In the prospective study, whole blood, serum and a nasopharyngeal or oropharyngeal swab were collected from each participant by mobile phlebotomists. Prospective study participants could optionally give additional blood draws and questionnaires over an approximately 2-month period. Prospective study blood samples were shipped either frozen or at room temperature before DNA extraction. With respect to this clone: The clone's antigen remains unknown. No base qualities exist here, and no much larger clone lies one base off it.

CDR1 and CDR2 are drawn from the germline V gene (reference sequence): MNHEY, SMNVEV. Relative to germline, V is 3 bases shorter and J is 4 bases shorter, with 10 bases between their ends. The CDR3 holds 13 amino acids from the cysteine to the phenylalanine. Only the CDR3 DNA is retained, 39 bases long and in frame from the first base. The immunoSEQ Assay, a bias-controlled multiplex PCR, was used to amplify TCRbeta CDR3 regions from genomic DNA. The study's own analysis went as follows. Nucleated cell counts per sample were estimated from amplification of reference gene primers within the assay. Sequence reads were collapsed and filtered to measure the absolute abundance of every unique TCRbeta CDR3 rearrangement. Productive Simpson clonality was computed per sample as the square root of Simpson's diversity index over productive rearrangements. TCRdb's version of the immuneACCESS table is confined to in-frame rearrangements and falls short of the full clone set. An unresolved V gene accounts for under half of the shortfall where checked; the remainder is of unknown origin. The V and J calls and clone size come from that table; D and trimming were worked out from the DNA. The sample table records some 400,000 clones; 80% to 90% of these occur just once. Around 1.3% of the sample is held by the ten biggest clonotypes.

Broader findings and caveats from the paper: How much clinical and demographic metadata was included differed by source and by participant, and the metadata was provided uncurated.

This chain joins TRBV27 to TRBJ2-7, and the D gene may be TRBD1, 5 bases matching. This TCR came from a man aged 25 to 40 who had recovered from COVID-19. The sequencing sample was made of PBMCs or T cells enriched from blood (not recorded which). The CDR3 region: CASSLRQTYEQYF. The nucleotides read TGTGCCAGCAGTTTGAGACAGACGTACGAGCAGTACTTC.